This note documents a single T cell receptor beta chain sequence. This sample is drawn from a study of blood T cell repertoires in COVID-19. TCRdb's table, derived via immunoSEQ multiplex PCR, lists solely in-frame clones and lacks some. This sample has roughly 150,000 clones, with 76% found just once. The germline gives CDR1 SGHTA, CDR2 FQGNSA. This CDR3 region has 12 residues. This sequence joins TRBV7-2 and TRBJ2-7; TRBD1 matches 7 bases. Sequenced sample: peripheral blood. The source of this sequence is an elderly woman with acute or convalescent COVID-19. The CDR3 DNA sequence: TGTGCAACCGGGACAGACTTCTACGAGCAGTACTTC. Translation gives CATGTDFYEQYF. The variable domain in full, completed from reference TRBV7-2 and TRBJ2-7, reads GAGVSQSPSNKVTEKGKDVELRCDPISGHTALYWYRQSLGQGLEFLIYFQGNSAPDKSGLPSDRFSAERTGGSVSTLTIQRTQQEDSAVYLCATGTDFYEQYFGPGTRLTVT.